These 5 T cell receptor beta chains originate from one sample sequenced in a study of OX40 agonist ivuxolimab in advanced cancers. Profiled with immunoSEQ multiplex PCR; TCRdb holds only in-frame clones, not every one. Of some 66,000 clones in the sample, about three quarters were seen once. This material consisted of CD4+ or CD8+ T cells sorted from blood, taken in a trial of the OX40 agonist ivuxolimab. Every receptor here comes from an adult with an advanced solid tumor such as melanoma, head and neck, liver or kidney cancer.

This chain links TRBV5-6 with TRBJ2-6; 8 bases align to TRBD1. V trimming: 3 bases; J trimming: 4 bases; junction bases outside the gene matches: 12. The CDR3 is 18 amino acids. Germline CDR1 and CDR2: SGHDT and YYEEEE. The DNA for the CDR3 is TGTGCCAGCAGCTCAACGGACAGGGCAGTGTACGGGGCCAACGTCCTGACTTTC. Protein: CASSSTDRAVYGANVLTF. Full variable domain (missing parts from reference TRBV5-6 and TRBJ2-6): DAGVTQSPTHLIKTRGQQVTLRCSPKSGHDTVSWYQQALGQGPQFIFQYYEEEERQRGNFPDRFSGHQFPNYSSELNVNALLLGDSALYLCASSSTDRAVYGANVLTFGAGSRLTVL.

Written as DNA, the CDR3 is TGTGCCAGCAGCTTAGAGGGTTGGGGCTACACCTTC. Encoded protein: CASSLEGWGYTF. The V call is TRBV5-5, the J call TRBJ1-2; D remains ambiguous. V dropped 2 bases and J dropped 8 bases, with 10 bases sitting between them. Per the germline V gene, CDR1 is SGHKS and CDR2 is YYEKEE (reference sequence). CDR3 size: 12 residues.

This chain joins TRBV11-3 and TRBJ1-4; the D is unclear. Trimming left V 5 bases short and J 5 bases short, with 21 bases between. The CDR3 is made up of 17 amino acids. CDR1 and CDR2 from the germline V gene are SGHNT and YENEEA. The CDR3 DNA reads TGTGCCAGCAGCGAACGAAAGAAGGGCGGTATAAATGAAAAACTGTTTTTT. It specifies CASSERKKGGINEKLFF.

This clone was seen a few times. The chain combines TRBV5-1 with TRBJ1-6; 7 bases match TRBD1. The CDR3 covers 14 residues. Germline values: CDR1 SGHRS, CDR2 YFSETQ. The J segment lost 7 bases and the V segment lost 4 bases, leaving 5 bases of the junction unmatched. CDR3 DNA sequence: TGCGCCAGCAGCGCAGGGACAGCAAATTCACCCCTCCACTTT. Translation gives CASSAGTANSPLHF.

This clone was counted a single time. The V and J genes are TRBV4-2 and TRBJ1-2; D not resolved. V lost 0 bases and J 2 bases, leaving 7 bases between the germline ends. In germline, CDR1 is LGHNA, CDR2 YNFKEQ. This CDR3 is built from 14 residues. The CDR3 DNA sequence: TGTGCCAGCAGCCAAGATCTGGAGAACTATGGCTACACCTTC. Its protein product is CASSQDLENYGYTF.